One T cell receptor (beta chain) is described in this entry. J gave up 0 bases and V 5 bases, and 5 bases lay outside the gene matches. The CDR3 has 16 residues. Germline loops: CDR1 SNHLY, CDR2 FYNNEI. The sample is drawn from a study of T cell changes during pregnancy in multiple sclerosis. TCRdb keeps only in-frame clones here, not all; method: immunoSEQ multiplex PCR. The repertoire has tens of thousands of clones, 90% to 95% of them found once; the top ten carry 0.7% to 0.95%. The receptor was derived from a female donor with multiple sclerosis, enrolled in a pregnancy study. The starting material was peripheral blood, obtained in the third trimester of pregnancy. The rearrangement joins TRBV2 to TRBJ2-1; 9 positions match TRBD2. The CDR3 nucleotides read TGTGCCAGCAGTAAGGCGGGAGGGCCCTCCTACAATGAGCAGTTCTTC. Protein: CASSKAGGPSYNEQFF.